One and the same sample provided the 6 T cell receptor beta chains below, sequenced in a study of shared clonotypes between healthy human individuals. This table comes from immunoSEQ multiplex PCR, and its TCRdb copy is limited to in-frame clones, with some not included. The sample shows roughly 600,000 clones, nearly 98% of them seen only once. Naive CD8 cells lacked CD45RO and underwent positive selection for CCR7, leaving out terminally differentiated effector memory CD45RA+ cells. The sample comprised naive CD8+ T cells sorted from blood. The receptor source for this set is a man aged 25-40 years in good health.

The chain recombines TRBV30 with TRBJ2-1; 10 nucleotides align to TRBD2. Germline values: CDR1 GTSNPN, CDR2 SVGIG (reference sequence). There are 19 residues in the CDR3. V trimming: 2 bases; J trimming: 5 bases; junction bases outside the gene matches: 18. The CDR3 is CAWSLPIFLAGEWNNEQFF. The DNA of the CDR3 is TGTGCCTGGAGTTTACCGATCTTCCTAGCGGGAGAATGGAACAATGAGCAGTTCTTC.

V usage is TRBV7-8 and J usage is TRBJ2-1; 7 bases map to TRBD2. Germline loops: CDR1 SGHVS, CDR2 FQNEAQ. This CDR3 is built from 15 residues. Losses at the gene ends were 5 bases for V and 7 bases for J; bases not matched to a gene: 11. The CDR3 coding sequence is TGTGCCAGCAGCCCCCATGGCGGGAGTGGAAATGAGCAGTTCTTC. Protein product: CASSPHGGSGNEQFF.

This clone was recorded once. The chain joins TRBV9 to TRBJ2-1; tentatively, D is TRBD2 (6 bases). The CDR3 spans 16 residues. The V and J ends lost 0 bases and 6 bases respectively, with 16 bases between them. CDR1 is SGDLS and CDR2 is YYNGEE in the germline V gene. Here the CDR3 reads CASSVDSGTLGNEQFF. The CDR3 DNA reads TGTGCCAGCAGCGTAGATAGCGGAACCCTCGGCAATGAGCAGTTCTTC.

The V gene is TRBV7-9, the J gene TRBJ1-5, with a tentative D call TRBD1 (5 bases). Germline CDR1 SEHNR, CDR2 FQNEAQ (reference sequence). V was shortened by 4 bases and J by 0 bases, with 7 bases between the two germline ends. The CDR3 totals 14 residues. The DNA for the CDR3 is TGTGCCAGCAGCTACGACAGTAGCAATCAGCCCCAGCATTTT. Protein product: CASSYDSSNQPQHF.

This chain joins TRBV29-1 and TRBJ2-7; TRBD1 agrees at 7 bases. Germline CDR1 is SQVTM and CDR2 is ANQGSEA. After removal of 0 bases from V and 3 bases from J, the junction contained 5 bases not matched to a gene. This CDR3 spans 14 amino acids. The CDR3 reads CSVEDRDSDYEQYF. CDR3 in DNA: TGCAGCGTTGAAGATCGGGACAGCGACTACGAGCAGTACTTC.

The J gene is TRBJ1-4, the V gene TRBV18; tentatively, D is TRBD1 (6 bases). V was shortened by 5 bases and J by 4 bases, with 11 bases between the two germline ends. This CDR3 comprises 14 residues. Germline CDR1 and CDR2: KGHSH and LQKENI. As DNA, the CDR3 is TGTGCCAGCTCAGCTCAGGGGTATAATGAAAAACTGTTTTTT. Encoded protein: CASSAQGYNEKLFF.